The T cell receptor (beta chain) described here comes from a study of blood T cell repertoires in COVID-19. About the study: T cells, B-cell-depleted T cells, or PBMCs provided the cDNA or gDNA that served as material.

This table comes from immunoSEQ multiplex PCR, and its TCRdb copy is limited to in-frame clones, with some not included. This table has about 400,000 clones, around 92% appearing once. The germline gives CDR1 SEHNR, CDR2 FQNEAQ (reference sequence). The trim removed 8 bases at V and 6 bases at J, leaving 3 bases unmatched. The CDR3 extends over 13 amino acids. This TCR was sampled from a woman in her twenties or thirties who had recovered from COVID-19. The source material was PBMCs or T cells enriched from blood (not recorded which). The genes are TRBV7-9 and TRBJ1-4, with 10 positions matching TRBD1. The CDR3 DNA follows: TGTGCCAGCGCGGGACAGGGGTATGAAAAACTGTTTTTT. Its translation: CASAGQGYEKLFF.